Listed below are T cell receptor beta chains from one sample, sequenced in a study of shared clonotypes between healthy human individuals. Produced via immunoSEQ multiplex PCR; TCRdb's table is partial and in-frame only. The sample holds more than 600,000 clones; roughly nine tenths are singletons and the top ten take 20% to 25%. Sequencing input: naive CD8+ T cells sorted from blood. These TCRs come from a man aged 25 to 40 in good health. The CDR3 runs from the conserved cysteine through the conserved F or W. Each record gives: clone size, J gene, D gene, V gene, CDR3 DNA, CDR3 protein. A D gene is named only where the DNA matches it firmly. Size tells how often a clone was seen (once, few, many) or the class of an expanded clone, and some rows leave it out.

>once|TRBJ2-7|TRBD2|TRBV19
TGTGCCAGTAGTATAGCGGGACTAGCCTACGAGCAGTACTTC
CASSIAGLAYEQYF
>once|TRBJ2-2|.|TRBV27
TGTGCCAGCAGTTTGATAGGCAGGGATATTGTCGGGGAGCTGTTTTTT
CASSLIGRDIVGELFF
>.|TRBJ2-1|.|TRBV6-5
TGTGCCAGCAGTTACTCGATTAGCGAGGACAATGAGCAGTTCTTC
CASSYSISEDNEQFF
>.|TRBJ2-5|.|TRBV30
TGTGCCTGGAGTGTAGGGGAAGAGACCCAGTACTTC
CAWSVGEETQYF
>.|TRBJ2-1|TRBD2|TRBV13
TGTGCCAGCAGCTTAGATCGACTAGCGGGAGGGAGCTCCTACAATGAGCAGTTCTTC
CASSLDRLAGGSSYNEQFF
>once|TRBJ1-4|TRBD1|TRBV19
TGTGCCAGTAGTCAGCCGGGGACAGAGGTGTTTTTT
CASSQPGTEVFF
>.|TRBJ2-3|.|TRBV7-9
TGTGCCAGCAGCTTAGGACCAGACTTTGCGGGAACCACAGATACGCAGTATTTT
CASSLGPDFAGTTDTQYF
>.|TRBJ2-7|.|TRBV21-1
TGTGCCAGCAGCACCACATCCGGGACAGGGTGGTTTTATAGCTCCTACGAGCAGTACTTC
CASSTTSGTGWFYSSYEQYF
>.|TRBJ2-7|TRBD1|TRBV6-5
TGTGCCAGCAGTTCCCCGGGACAGGGGCGGTACGAGCAGTACTTC
CASSSPGQGRYEQYF
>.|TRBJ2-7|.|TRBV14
TGTGCCAGCAGCCAAGATTATACCGAGCACTCCTACGAGCAGTACTTC
CASSQDYTEHSYEQYF
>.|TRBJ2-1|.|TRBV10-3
TGTGCCACGGGGAATCGGGGAGAGGGCCTTTACAATGAGCAGTTCTTC
CATGNRGEGLYNEQFF